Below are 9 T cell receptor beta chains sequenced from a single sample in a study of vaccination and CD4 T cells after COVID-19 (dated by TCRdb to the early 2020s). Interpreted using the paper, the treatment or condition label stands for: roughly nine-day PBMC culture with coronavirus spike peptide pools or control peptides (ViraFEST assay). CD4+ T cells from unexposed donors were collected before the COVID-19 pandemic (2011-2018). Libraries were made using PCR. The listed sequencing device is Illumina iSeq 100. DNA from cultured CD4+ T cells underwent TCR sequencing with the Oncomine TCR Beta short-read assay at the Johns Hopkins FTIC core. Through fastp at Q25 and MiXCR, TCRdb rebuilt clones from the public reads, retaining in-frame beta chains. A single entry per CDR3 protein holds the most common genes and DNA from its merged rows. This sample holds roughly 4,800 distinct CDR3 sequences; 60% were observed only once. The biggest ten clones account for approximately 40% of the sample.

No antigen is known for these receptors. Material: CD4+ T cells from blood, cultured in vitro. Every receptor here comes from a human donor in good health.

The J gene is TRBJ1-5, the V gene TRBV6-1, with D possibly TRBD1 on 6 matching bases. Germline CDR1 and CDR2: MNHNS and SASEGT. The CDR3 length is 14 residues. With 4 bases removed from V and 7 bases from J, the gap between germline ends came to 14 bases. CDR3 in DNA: TGTGCCAGCAGTGCCCGAAGGGGGGTCCAGCCCCAGCATTTT. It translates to CASSARRGVQPQHF.

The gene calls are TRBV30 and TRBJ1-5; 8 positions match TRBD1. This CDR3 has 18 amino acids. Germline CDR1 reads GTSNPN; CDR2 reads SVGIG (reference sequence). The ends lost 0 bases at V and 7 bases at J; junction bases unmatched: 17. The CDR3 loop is CAWSVLRAGGATTQPQHF. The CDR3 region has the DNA TGTGCCTGGAGTGTACTAAGGGCAGGGGGCGCGACTACACAGCCCCAGCATTTT.

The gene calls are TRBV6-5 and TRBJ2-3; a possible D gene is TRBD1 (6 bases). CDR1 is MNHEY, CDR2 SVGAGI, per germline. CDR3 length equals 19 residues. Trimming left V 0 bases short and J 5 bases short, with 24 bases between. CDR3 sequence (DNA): TGTGCCAGCAGTTACTCGAGCCGCTGGGCAGGGGTGGTCGAAGATACGCAGTATTTT. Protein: CASSYSSRWAGVVEDTQYF.

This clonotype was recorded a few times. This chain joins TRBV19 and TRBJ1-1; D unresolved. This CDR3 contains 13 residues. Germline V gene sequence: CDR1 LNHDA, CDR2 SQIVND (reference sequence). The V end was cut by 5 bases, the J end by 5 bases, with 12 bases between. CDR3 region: CASSLTRQTEAFF. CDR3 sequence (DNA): TGTGCCAGTAGTCTCACACGTCAGACTGAAGCTTTCTTT.

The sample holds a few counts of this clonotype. The CDR3 bases are TGTGCCAGCAGTACCAAGGTAGGGCTGAATCAGCCCCAGCATTTT. Its protein is CASSTKVGLNQPQHF. The chain uses TRBV6-1 and TRBJ1-5, with unresolved D. The germline V and J ends were trimmed by 5 bases and 4 bases, with 15 bases remaining between them. Germline assignment: CDR1 MNHNS and CDR2 SASEGT. The length of the CDR3 is 15 residues.

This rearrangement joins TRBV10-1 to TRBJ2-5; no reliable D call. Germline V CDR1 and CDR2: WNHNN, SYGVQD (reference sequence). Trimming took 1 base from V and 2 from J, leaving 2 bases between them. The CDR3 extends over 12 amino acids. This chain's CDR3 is CASSEYQETQYF. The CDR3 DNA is TGCGCCAGCAGTGAGTATCAAGAGACCCAGTACTTC.

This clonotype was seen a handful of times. CDR3 loop: CASSRVSEAFF. The CDR3 DNA reads TGTGCCAGCAGCCGGGTATCTGAAGCTTTCTTT. The V call is TRBV7-2, the J call TRBJ1-1; D is uncertain. The CDR3 loop spans 11 amino acids. V dropped 5 bases and J dropped 6 bases, with 7 bases sitting between them. CDR1 and CDR2 from the germline V gene are SGHTA and FQGNSA.

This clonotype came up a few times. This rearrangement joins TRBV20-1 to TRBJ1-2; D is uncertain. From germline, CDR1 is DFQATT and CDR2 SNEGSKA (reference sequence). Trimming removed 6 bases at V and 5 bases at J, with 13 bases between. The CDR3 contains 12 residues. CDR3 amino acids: CSAIFRKYGYTF. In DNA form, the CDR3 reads TGCAGTGCGATTTTTCGGAAATATGGCTACACCTTC.

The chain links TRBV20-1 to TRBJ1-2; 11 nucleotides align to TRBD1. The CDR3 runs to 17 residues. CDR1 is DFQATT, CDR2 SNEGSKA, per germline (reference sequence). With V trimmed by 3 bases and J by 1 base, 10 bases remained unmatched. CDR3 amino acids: CSARGGGQGVSNYGYTF. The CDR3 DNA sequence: TGCAGTGCTAGGGGCGGGGGACAGGGGGTTAGTAACTATGGCTACACCTTC.